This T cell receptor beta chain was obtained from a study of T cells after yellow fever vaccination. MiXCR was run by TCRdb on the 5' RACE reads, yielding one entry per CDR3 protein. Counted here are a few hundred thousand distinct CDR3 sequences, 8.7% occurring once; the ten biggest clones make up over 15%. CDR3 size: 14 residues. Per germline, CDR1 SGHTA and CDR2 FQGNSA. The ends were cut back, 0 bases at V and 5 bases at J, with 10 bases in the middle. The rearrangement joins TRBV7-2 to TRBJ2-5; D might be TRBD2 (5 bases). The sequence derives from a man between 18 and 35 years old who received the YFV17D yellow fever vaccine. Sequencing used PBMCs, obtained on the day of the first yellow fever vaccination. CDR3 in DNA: TGTGCCAGCAGCTTAGCGAAGGGCGGGGAGACCCAGTACTTC. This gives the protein CASSLAKGGETQYF.